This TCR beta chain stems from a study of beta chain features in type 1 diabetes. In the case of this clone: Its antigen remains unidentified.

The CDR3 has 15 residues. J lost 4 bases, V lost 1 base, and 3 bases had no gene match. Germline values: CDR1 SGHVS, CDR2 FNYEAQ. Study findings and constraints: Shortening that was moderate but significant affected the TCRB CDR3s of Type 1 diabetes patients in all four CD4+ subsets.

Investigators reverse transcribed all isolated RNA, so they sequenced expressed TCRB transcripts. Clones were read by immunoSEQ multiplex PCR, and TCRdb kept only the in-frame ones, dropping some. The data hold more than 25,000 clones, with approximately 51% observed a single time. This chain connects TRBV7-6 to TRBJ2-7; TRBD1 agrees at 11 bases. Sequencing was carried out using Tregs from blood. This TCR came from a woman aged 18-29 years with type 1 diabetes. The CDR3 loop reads CASSLEDRGLYEQYF. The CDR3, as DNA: TGTGCCAGCAGCTTAGAGGACAGGGGGCTATACGAGCAGTACTTC.